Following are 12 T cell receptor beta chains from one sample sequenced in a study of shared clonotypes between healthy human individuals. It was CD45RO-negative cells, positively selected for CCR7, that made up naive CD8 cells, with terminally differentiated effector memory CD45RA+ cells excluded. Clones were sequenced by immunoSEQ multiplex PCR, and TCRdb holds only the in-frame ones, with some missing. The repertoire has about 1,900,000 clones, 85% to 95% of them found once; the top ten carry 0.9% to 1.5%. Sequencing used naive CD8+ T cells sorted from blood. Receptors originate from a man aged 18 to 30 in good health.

CDR3 in DNA: TGTGCCAGCAGCCCGACAGGGGAGAAAGGACCAATAGATGAAAAACTGTTTTTT. Translating gives CASSPTGEKGPIDEKLFF. The chain couples TRBV4-2 to TRBJ1-4; 8 bases fit TRBD1. The CDR3 is 18 amino acids. Per germline, CDR1 LGHNA and CDR2 YNFKEQ. Trimming removed 4 bases from V and 6 bases from J; junction bases left unmatched: 16.

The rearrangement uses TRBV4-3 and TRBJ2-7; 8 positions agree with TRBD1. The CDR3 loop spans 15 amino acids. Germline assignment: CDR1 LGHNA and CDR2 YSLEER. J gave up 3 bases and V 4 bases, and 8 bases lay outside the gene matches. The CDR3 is CASSLNPDRDYEQYF. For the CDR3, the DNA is TGCGCCAGCAGCCTAAATCCGGACAGGGACTACGAGCAGTACTTC.

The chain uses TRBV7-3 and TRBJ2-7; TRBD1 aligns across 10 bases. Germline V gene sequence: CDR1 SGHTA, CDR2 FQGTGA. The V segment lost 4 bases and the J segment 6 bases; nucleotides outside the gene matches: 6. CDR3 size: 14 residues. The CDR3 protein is CASSSGTGEAEQYF. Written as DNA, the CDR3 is TGTGCCAGCAGCTCCGGGACAGGGGAGGCCGAGCAGTACTTC.

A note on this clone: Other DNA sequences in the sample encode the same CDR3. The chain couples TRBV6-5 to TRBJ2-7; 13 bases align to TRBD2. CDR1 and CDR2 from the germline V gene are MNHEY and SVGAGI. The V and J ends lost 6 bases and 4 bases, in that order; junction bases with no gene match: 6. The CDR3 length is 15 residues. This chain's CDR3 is CASSPGLAGDYEQYF. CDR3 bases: TGTGCCAGCAGCCCCGGACTAGCGGGAGATTACGAGCAGTACTTC.

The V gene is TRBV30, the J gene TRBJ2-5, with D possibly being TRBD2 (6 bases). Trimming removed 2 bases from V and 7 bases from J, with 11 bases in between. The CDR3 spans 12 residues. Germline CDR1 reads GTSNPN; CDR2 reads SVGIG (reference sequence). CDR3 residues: CAWSLAEGTQYF. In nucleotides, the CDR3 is TGTGCCTGGAGTTTAGCGGAAGGGACCCAGTACTTC. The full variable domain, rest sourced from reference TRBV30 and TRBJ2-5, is SQTIHQWPATLVQPVGSPLSLECTVEGTSNPNLYWYRQAAGRGLQLLFYSVGIGQISSEVPQNLSASRPQDRQFILSSKKLLLSDSGFYLCAWSLAEGTQYFGPGTRLLVL.

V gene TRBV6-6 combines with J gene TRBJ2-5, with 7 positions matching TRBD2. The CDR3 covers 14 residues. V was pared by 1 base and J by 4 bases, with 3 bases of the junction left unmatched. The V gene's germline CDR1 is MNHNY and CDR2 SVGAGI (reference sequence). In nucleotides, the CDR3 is TGTGCCAGCAGTTACTGGGGGGGAAGAGAGACCCAGTACTTC. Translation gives CASSYWGGRETQYF.

Written as DNA, the CDR3 is TGTGCCAGCAGCCCCGAGACAGGGGGCCTTTTTCAGCCCCAGCATTTT. Its translation is CASSPETGGLFQPQHF. J is TRBJ1-5 and V is TRBV27; 10 nucleotides match TRBD1. Germline CDR1 and CDR2: MNHEY and SMNVEV (reference sequence). This CDR3 is built from 16 residues. The V and J ends lost 6 bases and 6 bases, in that order; junction bases with no gene match: 11.

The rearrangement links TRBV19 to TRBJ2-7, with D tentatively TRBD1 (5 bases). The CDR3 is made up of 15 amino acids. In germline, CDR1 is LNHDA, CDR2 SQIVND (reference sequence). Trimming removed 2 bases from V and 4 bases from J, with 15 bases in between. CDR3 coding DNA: TGTGCCAGTAGTATACTGTCAGGGAACCCTTACGAGCAGTACTTC. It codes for CASSILSGNPYEQYF. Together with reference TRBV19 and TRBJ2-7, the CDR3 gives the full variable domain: DGGITQSPKYLFRKEGQNVTLSCEQNLNHDAMYWYRQDPGQGLRLIYYSQIVNDFQKGDIAEGYSVSREKKESFPLTVTSAQKNPTAFYLCASSILSGNPYEQYFGPGTRLTVT.

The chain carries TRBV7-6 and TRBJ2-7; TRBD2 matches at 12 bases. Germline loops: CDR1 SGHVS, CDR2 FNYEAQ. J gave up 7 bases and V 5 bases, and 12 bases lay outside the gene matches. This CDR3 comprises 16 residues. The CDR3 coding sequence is TGTGCCAGCAGCCCCCCCCTAGCGGGAGGGCCGGGGGAGCAGTACTTC. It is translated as CASSPPLAGGPGEQYF.

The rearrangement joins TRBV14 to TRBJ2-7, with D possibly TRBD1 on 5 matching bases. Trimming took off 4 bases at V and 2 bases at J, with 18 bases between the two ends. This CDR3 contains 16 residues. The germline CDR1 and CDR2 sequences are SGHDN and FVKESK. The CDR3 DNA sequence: TGTGCCAGCAGCCCCGCGTTTGTGGGGCATCCCTACGAGCAGTACTTC. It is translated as CASSPAFVGHPYEQYF.

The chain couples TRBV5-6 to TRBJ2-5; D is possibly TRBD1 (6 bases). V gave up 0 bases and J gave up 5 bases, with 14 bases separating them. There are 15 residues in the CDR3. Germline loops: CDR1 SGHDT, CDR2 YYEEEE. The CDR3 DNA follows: TGTGCCAGCAGCTTGGCCGGCAGGGGTTTGGAGACCCAGTACTTC. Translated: CASSLAGRGLETQYF.

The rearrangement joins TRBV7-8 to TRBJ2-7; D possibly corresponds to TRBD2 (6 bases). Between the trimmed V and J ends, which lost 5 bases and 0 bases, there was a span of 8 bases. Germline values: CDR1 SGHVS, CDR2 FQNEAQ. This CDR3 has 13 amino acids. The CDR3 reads CASSDGSSYEQYF. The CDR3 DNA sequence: TGTGCCAGCAGCGACGGGAGCTCCTACGAGCAGTACTTC.